This TCR beta chain comes out of a study of tumor-infiltrating lymphocytes in primary liver carcinoma. The blood RNA (from unsorted whole blood) was obtained, and germline DNA was also extracted. To note about this clonotype: One end of the junction does not line up with germline, which may come from a read error.

The length of the CDR3 is 15 residues. Germline CDR1 reads SGHAT; CDR2 reads FQNNGV. Production of TCR beta cDNA used roughly 500 ng total RNA together with a constant-region primer. TCR beta libraries came from three nested multiplex PCR rounds using slightly modified ARM-PCR. It was with TRBV1-TRBV30 forward primers and a C-beta reverse primer that the first two PCR rounds were run, at roughly 10 cycles each. TCRdb reprocessed the multiplex PCR reads with MiXCR, giving one entry per CDR3 protein. The sample contains 300,000 to 400,000 distinct CDR3 sequences, less than 75% of which appear only once.

The gene calls are TRBV11-2 and TRBJ2-1; 11 bases line up with TRBD2. The sequenced material came from peripheral blood. The clonotype was recovered from a man aged 40-55 years with primary liver carcinoma and hepatitis B virus infection. The CDR3 bases are TGTGCCAACAGCTCTAGCGGGAGGACATACAATGAGCAGTTCTTC. It encodes CANSSSGRTYNEQFF.